This T cell receptor beta chain was obtained from a study of cytomegalovirus exposure and HLA in healthy donors. Study-level results: The study designated around 150 TCR beta chains cytomegalovirus-associated. Productive rates of about 87% or about 30% were seen for most TCR beta V segments in an earlier analysis. Sequencing had likely introduced a cluster of highly shared sequence variants as an artifact.

The germline V and J ends were trimmed by 2 bases and 3 bases, with 5 bases remaining between them. The germline V gene encodes CDR1 GTSNPN and CDR2 SVGIG (reference sequence). CDR3 length: 11 amino acids. The study ran its PCR with 60 Vbeta and 13 Jbeta primers. Only in-frame clones appear in the TCRdb table, and some are missing; sequencing was by immunoSEQ multiplex PCR. The data contain around 130,000 clones, about 84% of them singletons. A word on this clone: What it binds is not known.

The chain links TRBV30 to TRBJ2-7; no firm D call. Sequencing was done on a sample of PBMCs. The TCR sequence derives from a boy aged 5-17 years in good health and CMV-seronegative. This chain's CDR3 is CAWSLDYEQYF. CDR3 nucleotide sequence: TGTGCCTGGAGTTTAGACTACGAGCAGTACTTC.